This T cell receptor (beta chain) was captured in a study of shared clonotypes between healthy human individuals. Overall study: Per donor, CD8 memory used one plate, CD8 naive used two, CD4 memory used three and CD4 naive used three. Study results and limitations: Sampling used blood alone; tissue repertoires probably differ.

This CDR3 region has 14 residues. CDR1 and CDR2 (germline): SNHLY, FYNNEI. V was shortened by 6 bases and J by 6 bases, with 15 bases between the two germline ends. About this clone itself: Its cognate antigen is unknown.

Here immunoSEQ multiplex PCR was the method, and the copy in TCRdb shows in-frame clones only, minus some. The sample comprises more than 2 million clones, approximately 94% of which are singletons, and 0.1% to 0.15% rests with the top ten. The TCR sequence derives from a man between 18 and 29 years old in good health. This chain links TRBV2 with TRBJ2-4, with D perhaps matching TRBD1 (6 bases). Sequences were obtained from naive CD4+ T cells sorted from blood. Noted subset: CD45RA+ positively selected. The CDR3 DNA reads as TGTGCCAGCAGGGCCGGCAGGGGCGGAAACATTCAGTACTTC. Its translation: CASRAGRGGNIQYF.